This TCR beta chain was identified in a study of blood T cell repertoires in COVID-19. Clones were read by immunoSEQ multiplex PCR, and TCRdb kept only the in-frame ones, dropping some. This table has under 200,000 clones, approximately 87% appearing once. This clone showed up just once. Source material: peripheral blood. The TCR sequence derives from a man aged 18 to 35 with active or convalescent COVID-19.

CDR3 sequence (DNA): TGTGCCAGCAGCCACCATACGGCTGGAGGGGGAAACACCATATATTTT. Protein: CASSHHTAGGGNTIYF. The rearrangement uses TRBV3-1 (or the pseudogene TRBV3-2) and TRBJ1-3; D is undetermined. V shed 3 bases and J shed 4 bases, with 16 bases lying between them. Germline lookup yields CDR1 LGHDT and CDR2 YNNKEL (reference sequence). The CDR3 loop spans 16 amino acids.